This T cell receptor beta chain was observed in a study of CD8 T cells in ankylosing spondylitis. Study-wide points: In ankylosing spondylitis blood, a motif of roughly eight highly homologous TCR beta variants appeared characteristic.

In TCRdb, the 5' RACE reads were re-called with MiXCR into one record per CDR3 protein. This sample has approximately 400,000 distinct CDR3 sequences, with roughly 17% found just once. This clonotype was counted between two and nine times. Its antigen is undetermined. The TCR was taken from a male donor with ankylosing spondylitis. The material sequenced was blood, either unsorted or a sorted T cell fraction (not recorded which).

The CDR3 region is CASRGTAIGNTIYF. The CDR3 DNA reads as TGTGCCAGCAGAGGGACGGCGATTGGAAACACCATATATTTT. The chain couples TRBV6-1 to TRBJ1-3, with a tentative D call TRBD1 (5 bases). The V end lost 6 bases, the J end lost 3 bases, and 12 bases lay between the germline ends. The CDR3 loop spans 14 amino acids. Per germline, CDR1 MNHNS and CDR2 SASEGT.